This TCR beta chain was identified in a study of T cell responses to AZD1222 COVID-19 vaccine (dated by TCRdb to the early 2020s). For the wider study: TCR sequencing was performed for about 250 trial participants, of whom about 200 were given two doses of AZD1222 and about 25 were given two doses of MenACWY control vaccine. Trial participants were enrolled into age subgroups of 18-55, 56-69 and 70-plus years, which contained roughly 140, 27 and 60 TCR-sequenced participants, respectively.

The sample's time point label is to be understood as: about 28 days (+/-7) after the second vaccine dose. AZD1222 recipients whose second dose came at about 4 weeks and those whose second dose came at about 12 weeks were combined into one group, since spike-specific TCR depth and breadth did not differ between the two schedules. Vaccinee samples were obtained from the UK trials COV001 and COV002, which included a single-blind randomized controlled phase 2/3 trial of AZD1222 (ChAdOx1 nCoV-19) in healthy adults. For TCRbeta chain sequencing, PBMC samples were collected from trial participants at day 0 and at day 28 after the second dose. The paper's findings and limits, for the study overall: Participants were mostly white British and included more females than males, and it was suggested by the authors that clonal diversity may have been underestimated. Only five to seven AZD1222 recipients were SARS-CoV-2 seropositive at baseline, limiting conclusions about previously exposed vaccinees. No day 14 peak-response samples were available, so repertoires were characterized only after the peak T cell response. Reportedly, close to half of the unique spike-specific TCRs recognized epitopes lying outside the regions that are mutated in the B.1.351 and B.1.1.7 variants. The 56-69-year group was small, and its depth increase did not reach significance, likely because of low power. The vaccine-associated CD4 TCRs covered the entire spike protein, and the dominant responses fell in regions 160-218 and 743-854. After two AZD1222 doses, both the breadth and the depth of spike-specific TCRs were significantly higher than at day 0 and than in MenACWY recipients.

The CDR3 regions of human TCRbeta chains were analyzed by immunosequencing. The source study handled its data this way. TCRs in the repertoires were matched against a reference library of SARS-CoV-2-specific TCRs that had been generated with the MIRA antigen-specificity platform. Breadth was defined as the fraction of unique TCRs that were SARS-CoV-2-associated. Depth was defined as the fraction of total T cells that were SARS-CoV-2-associated. Using the MIRA data, each spike-specific TCR was mapped to the spike region that the TCR reacts to and placed in a CD4 or CD8 class. Log10-transformed breadth and depth values were compared by one-way ANOVA with Sidak's multiple comparisons tests. TCRdb holds this immuneACCESS table with in-frame rearrangements only. Some clones are missing; in checked studies, unresolved V genes explain under half, and the rest has no known cause. V and J calls and clone size are as listed in that table; D and trimming were resolved from the DNA. The sample table records 150,000 or so clones; roughly 87% of these occur just once. Around 6.3% of the sample belongs to the ten largest clones.

A remark on this clone: Its cognate antigen has yet to be identified. No much larger clonotype is one base removed from it; base qualities were not supplied.

The germline V gene specifies SGHTA as CDR1 and FQGTGA as CDR2. Ends trimmed: V by 2 bases, J by 6 bases; bases unmatched to a gene: 0. The CDR3 contains 14 residues, cysteine and phenylalanine counted. The only DNA kept is the CDR3, 42 bases in frame from the first base. This TCR was recovered from an adult who received the AZD1222 COVID-19 vaccine. The chain couples TRBV7-3 to TRBJ2-1, with 11 bases in between that match TRBD2. The starting material was peripheral blood, obtained 28 days after the second AZD1222 dose. CDR3 loop: CASSLGTSGNEQFF. At the DNA level, the sequence is TGTGCCAGCAGCTTAGGGACTAGCGGCAATGAGCAGTTCTTC.